These T cell receptor beta chains were read from a single sample in a study of Graves' ophthalmopathy and Graves' hyperthyroidism. TCRdb re-called the multiplex PCR reads with MiXCR, one entry per CDR3 protein. Of about 380,000 distinct CDR3 sequences in the sample, 15% are singletons; the top ten hold approximately 7%. The sequenced sample consisted of peripheral blood. Every receptor here comes from a young woman with stable Graves' hyperthyroidism. Each CDR3 is given with its conserved first and last residue. The order of the fields is clone size, J gene, V gene, D gene, CDR3 protein, CDR3 DNA. D genes are given only for firm matches. Part of the rows lack a size; the others show once, few, many or a class for expanded clones.

-	TRBJ1-2	TRBV12-3/TRBV12-4	TRBD1	CASRTTGGGGYTF	TGTGCCAGCAGGACGACAGGGGGCGGTGGCTACACCTTC
many	TRBJ2-7	TRBV6-5	TRBD1	CASSYPGTGGHEQYF	TGTGCCAGCAGTTACCCCGGGACAGGGGGCCACGAGCAGTACTTC
many	TRBJ1-1	TRBV27	-	CASSLSHGIEAFF	TGTGCCAGCAGTTTATCCCACGGGATTGAAGCTTTCTTT
many	TRBJ1-1	TRBV24-1	-	CATSDRKRTDEAFF	TGTGCCACCAGTGATCGAAAGCGGACGGATGAAGCTTTCTTT
many	TRBJ1-1	TRBV7-9	-	CASSFHRTEAFF	TGTGCCAGCAGCTTTCACCGGACTGAAGCTTTCTTT
many	TRBJ1-6	TRBV7-8	-	CASSLGRTGHNSPLHF	TGTGCCAGCAGCTTAGGTAGAACTGGGCATAATTCACCCCTCCACTTT
many	TRBJ2-7	TRBV6-9	TRBD1	CASSYCSRGLEQYF	TGTGCCAGCAGTTATTGTAGCAGGGGGCTTGAGCAGTACTTC
-	TRBJ2-5	TRBV12-3/TRBV12-4	-	CASSLGESETQYF	TGTGCCAGCAGCTTGGGGGAAAGCGAGACCCAGTACTTC
many	TRBJ1-1	TRBV6-2/TRBV6-3	-	CASSYWLGASSNTEAFF	TGTGCCAGCAGTTACTGGCTGGGCGCTTCGTCGAACACTGAAGCTTTCTTT
many	TRBJ1-5	TRBV11-3	-	CASRHRDPYQPQHF	TGTGCCAGCAGACACAGGGACCCTTACCAGCCCCAGCATTTT
many	TRBJ2-7	TRBV6-1	-	CASSEQYEQYF	TGTGCCAGCAGTGAACAGTACGAGCAGTACTTC
few	TRBJ2-5	TRBV5-1	TRBD2	CASRPSGAEWETQYF	TGCGCCAGCAGGCCAAGCGGGGCGGAGTGGGAGACCCAGTACTTC
few	TRBJ1-1	TRBV6-5	-	CASSSGPADAEAFF	TGTGCCAGCAGTTCCGGGCCTGCGGACGCTGAAGCTTTCTTT
many	TRBJ2-5	TRBV12-3/TRBV12-4	-	CASSSLQETQYF	TGTGCCAGCAGTTCGCTCCAAGAGACCCAGTACTTC
many	TRBJ1-2	TRBV20-1	-	CSARGFRHPNYGYTF	TGCAGTGCTAGAGGGTTCAGACATCCTAACTATGGCTACACCTTC
few	TRBJ2-7	TRBV10-3	-	CAIRSPRGPPGAYEQYF	TGTGCCATCAGGTCACCCCGGGGACCCCCCGGGGCCTACGAGCAGTACTTC
many	TRBJ2-7	TRBV7-2	TRBD2	CASSYAGGSTYEQYF	TGTGCCAGCAGCTACGCCGGGGGGTCCACCTACGAGCAGTACTTC
many	TRBJ2-7	TRBV7-9	-	CASSGLSSYEQYF	TGTGCCAGCAGCGGGCTTAGCTCCTACGAGCAGTACTTC
many	TRBJ1-6	TRBV27	-	CASSWGRVVVNSPLHF	TGTGCCAGCAGCTGGGGGAGGGTTGTTGTCAATTCACCCCTCCACTTT
many	TRBJ1-2	TRBV9	-	CASSVFGGGYTF	TGTGCCAGCAGCGTATTTGGAGGTGGCTACACCTTC
many	TRBJ2-7	TRBV12-3/TRBV12-4	-	CASSIRDLADYEQYF	TGTGCCAGCAGTATAAGGGACCTGGCGGACTACGAGCAGTACTTC
-	TRBJ1-1	TRBV19	-	CASREPSVSEAFF	TGTGCCAGTAGGGAACCGTCAGTATCTGAAGCTTTCTTT
many	TRBJ2-1	TRBV5-1	-	CASSQQVSYNEQFF	TGCGCCAGCAGCCAACAGGTCTCCTACAATGAGCAGTTCTTC
many	TRBJ2-7	TRBV6-2/TRBV6-3	TRBD2	CASKITGTTVYEQYF	TGTGCCAGCAAAATAACCGGGACTACGGTCTACGAGCAGTACTTC
many	TRBJ2-7	TRBV11-2	TRBD1	CASSSRDRGGYEQYF	TGTGCCAGCAGCTCCCGGGACAGGGGTGGGTACGAGCAGTACTTC
many	TRBJ1-2	TRBV28	TRBD1	CASSRGQGPLNTF	TGTGCCAGCAGCCGCGGACAGGGCCCTCTAAACACCTTC
many	TRBJ1-5	TRBV5-6	-	CASSFVRVNQPQHF	TGTGCCAGCAGCTTCGTCAGGGTCAATCAGCCCCAGCATTTT
-	TRBJ2-6	TRBV6-1	-	CASTGVPLSGANVLTF	TGTGCCAGCACGGGGGTTCCCCTCTCTGGGGCCAACGTCCTGACTTTC
many	TRBJ2-6	TRBV5-6	TRBD1	CASSSVRQGALGANVLTF	TGTGCCAGCAGCTCTGTGAGACAGGGGGCGCTGGGGGCCAACGTCCTGACTTTC
many	TRBJ1-1	TRBV11-1	-	CASSFSVGNTEAFF	TGTGCCAGCAGTTTTTCAGTAGGGAACACTGAAGCTTTCTTT
-	TRBJ2-5	TRBV30	TRBD1	CAWRGQNQETQYF	TGTGCCTGGAGGGGACAGAACCAAGAGACCCAGTACTTC
many	TRBJ1-6	TRBV6-1	TRBD1	CASSELPTGNASPLHF	TGTGCCAGCAGTGAATTACCGACAGGGAATGCTTCACCCCTCCACTTT
many	TRBJ1-1	TRBV6-5	-	CASITPRRTFF	TGTGCCAGCATCACCCCCCGTCGGACTTTCTTT
-	TRBJ1-6	TRBV16	-	CASSHRGPYNSPLHF	TGTGCCAGCAGCCACCGGGGCCCCTATAATTCACCCCTCCACTTT
many	TRBJ2-5	TRBV29-1	-	CSVVRFKETQYF	TGCAGCGTTGTGCGGTTCAAAGAGACCCAGTACTTC
many	TRBJ1-1	TRBV19	TRBD1	CASSIIAGGLNTEAFF	TGTGCCAGTAGTATTATCGCAGGGGGGCTGAACACTGAAGCTTTCTTT
many	TRBJ2-5	TRBV12-3/TRBV12-4	-	CASSSRLKETQYF	TGTGCCAGCAGTTCGCGACTAAAAGAGACCCAGTACTTC
once	TRBJ1-2	TRBV6-1	TRBD1	CASTQSGTGGGYTF	TGTGCCAGCACCCAATCCGGGACAGGGGGCGGCTACACCTTC
many	TRBJ2-2	TRBV6-2/TRBV6-3	-	CASGDRQELFF	TGTGCCAGCGGAGATCGACAGGAGCTGTTTTTT
many	TRBJ1-2	TRBV11-2	-	CASSPTHLLRDYGYTF	TGTGCCAGCAGCCCGACTCACCTACTCAGGGACTATGGCTACACCTTC
many	TRBJ1-6	TRBV27	TRBD1	CASRSISGQGAGSPLHF	TGTGCCAGCAGGTCAATTTCGGGACAGGGTGCTGGGTCACCCCTCCACTTT
-	TRBJ1-1	TRBV9	TRBD1	CASSPGTVSLGDEAFF	TGTGCCAGCAGCCCCGGGACAGTGTCACTTGGGGATGAAGCTTTCTTT